The 32 T cell receptor beta chains below were found in one sample sequenced in a study of T cell responses to AZD1222 COVID-19 vaccine. Libraries were prepared by immunoSEQ multiplex PCR; TCRdb keeps only in-frame clonotypes and omits some of them. This sample carries approximately 150,000 clones, roughly nine tenths of them seen once, and the ten largest clones take roughly 3.1%. The material sequenced was peripheral blood, taken on day 0 of AZD1222 vaccination. Receptors originate from an adult in good health.

This chain connects TRBV12-5 to TRBJ2-1; D is perhaps TRBD1 (6 bases). Germline V gene lookup returns CDR1 LGHNT and CDR2 FRNRAP. V dropped 3 bases and J dropped 4 bases, with 19 bases sitting between them. This CDR3 spans 17 amino acids. This CDR3 reads CASGLGLGQGSYNEQFF. The CDR3 DNA reads as TGTGCTAGTGGTTTAGGTTTAGGTCAGGGGTCGTACAATGAGCAGTTCTTC.

The chain joins TRBV19 to TRBJ2-1; D possibly corresponds to TRBD1 (6 bases). With 1 base removed from V and 10 bases from J, the gap between germline ends came to 8 bases. The CDR3 is 12 residues long. CDR1 is LNHDA, CDR2 SQIVND, per germline (reference sequence). The CDR3 sequence is CASSIARGEQFF. The CDR3 nucleotides read TGTGCCAGTAGTATAGCCAGGGGCGAGCAGTTCTTC.

The chain couples TRBV6-5 to TRBJ1-6; 8 bases line up with TRBD1. Trimming cost V 7 bases and J 3 bases; bases outside gene matches: 5. The CDR3 length is 15 residues. Per germline, CDR1 MNHEY and CDR2 SVGAGI. CDR3 in DNA: TGTGCCAGCACTTGGGACAGGCTCTATAATTCACCCCTCCACTTT. It is translated as CASTWDRLYNSPLHF.

The chain links TRBV5-5 to TRBJ2-5; D might be TRBD1 or TRBD2, each matching 5 bases. There are 16 residues in the CDR3. Germline CDR1 and CDR2: SGHKS and YYEKEE (reference sequence). Deletions cut 4 bases from V and 0 bases from J, with 16 bases between. CDR3 coding DNA: TGTGCCAGCAGCCCGTTAGGGACGGCGTACCAAGAGACCCAGTACTTC. Amino acids: CASSPLGTAYQETQYF. Variable domain in full (rest from reference TRBV5-5 and TRBJ2-5): DAGVTQSPTHLIKTRGQQVTLRCSPISGHKSVSWYQQVLGQGPQFIFQYYEKEERGRGNFPDRFSARQFPNYSSELNVNALLLGDSALYLCASSPLGTAYQETQYFGPGTRLLVL.

CDR3 DNA sequence: TGTGCCAGCAGTCCTACACCGGGACTAGTCCAGTTCTTC. Protein product: CASSPTPGLVQFF. V and J are TRBV12-3 or TRBV12-4 and TRBJ2-1, with TRBD2 matching over 8 bases. This CDR3 comprises 13 residues. V lost 5 bases, J lost 13 bases, and 10 bases stayed unmatched.

The chain is built from TRBV29-1 and TRBJ1-1, with D perhaps TRBD1 (6 bases). This CDR3 comprises 15 residues. Per the germline V gene, CDR1 is SQVTM and CDR2 is ANQGSEA. The V gene lost 2 bases and the J gene lost 1 base, with 14 bases spanning the gap. Written as DNA, the CDR3 is TGCAGCGTTGAACGCCCAGGGGCGGGGAACACTGAAGCTTTCTTT. Its translation is CSVERPGAGNTEAFF.

This chain joins TRBV15 and TRBJ2-7; D not resolved. CDR1 LNHNV and CDR2 YYDKDF come from the germline V gene (reference sequence). The CDR3 length is 14 residues. Trimming left V 1 base short and J 5 bases short, with 12 bases between. The CDR3 DNA follows: TGTGCCACCAGCAGAGGGGTAGCTTGGGACGAGCAGTACTTC. This codes for CATSRGVAWDEQYF.

The CDR3 DNA reads as TGTGCCAGCAGTTTAATACCAGGGGCAGGGGACCCGAACACTGAAGCTTTCTTT. This sequence encodes CASSLIPGAGDPNTEAFF. The chain employs TRBV27 and TRBJ1-1; tentatively, D is TRBD1 (6 bases). Trimming took off 2 bases at V and 1 base at J, with 20 bases between the two ends. CDR1 MNHEY and CDR2 SMNVEV come from the germline V gene (reference sequence). This CDR3 is built from 18 residues.

The CDR3 is CASSQDGGTGRYTF. The CDR3 nucleotides are TGTGCCAGCAGCCAAGACGGAGGGACGGGTCGCTACACCTTC. V and J are TRBV14 and TRBJ1-2; TRBD1 is a possible D gene (5 bases). This CDR3 spans 14 amino acids. V shed 0 bases and J shed 9 bases, with 14 bases lying between them. The germline V gene has CDR1 SGHDN and CDR2 FVKESK.

The chain recombines TRBV10-3 with TRBJ1-1, with a tentative D call TRBD1 (6 bases). Trimming stripped 3 bases from V and 1 base from J, with 9 bases between. The CDR3 totals 14 residues. The germline CDR1 and CDR2 sequences are ENHRY and SYGVKD. The CDR3 spells CAISERGRNTEAFF. CDR3 nucleotide sequence: TGTGCCATCAGTGAAAGGGGGAGGAACACTGAAGCTTTCTTT.

The chain couples TRBV6-5 to TRBJ1-2; 11 nucleotides match TRBD1. CDR3 length: 14 residues. J was trimmed by 6 bases and V by 4 bases; bases with no gene match: 4. From germline, CDR1 is MNHEY and CDR2 SVGAGI. This chain's CDR3 is CASSFRTGGDGYTF. CDR3 DNA sequence: TGTGCCAGCAGTTTTCGGACAGGGGGCGATGGCTACACCTTC.

The J gene is TRBJ2-5, the V gene TRBV4-1; 11 bases are a match to TRBD2. V was clipped by 3 bases and J by 5 bases; unmatched bases: 8. Germline V gene data show CDR1 as MGHRA and CDR2 as YSYEKL. CDR3 length equals 16 residues. CDR3 protein: CASSQNSGGAGETQYF. The CDR3 region has the DNA TGCGCCAGCAGCCAGAATAGCGGGGGGGCCGGTGAGACCCAGTACTTC.

This rearrangement joins TRBV24-1 to TRBJ2-1, with 8 nucleotides matching TRBD1. This CDR3 contains 15 residues. Germline CDR1 and CDR2: KGHDR and SFDVKD. Trimming at V came to 5 bases and at J to 3 bases, leaving 5 bases not matched to a gene. The CDR3: CATSGTGTGYNEQFF. The DNA of the CDR3 is TGTGCCACCAGTGGGACCGGGACAGGCTACAATGAGCAGTTCTTC.

This rearrangement joins TRBV6-5 to TRBJ1-4; D is undetermined. CDR3 length equals 15 residues. Trimming cost V 0 bases and J 5 bases, with 10 bases left between them. Germline assignment: CDR1 MNHEY and CDR2 SVGAGI. CDR3 DNA sequence: TGTGCCAGCAGTTACTCGAGAGGGTCCAATGAAAAACTGTTTTTT. It codes for CASSYSRGSNEKLFF.

The V call is TRBV4-2, the J call TRBJ2-7; the D gene could be TRBD1 or TRBD2 (6 bases each). CDR3 length: 16 residues. Germline CDR1 reads LGHNA; CDR2 reads YNFKEQ. The V end was cut by 0 bases, the J end by 0 bases, with 12 bases between. The chain's CDR3 is CASSQERGDHSYEQYF. CDR3 in DNA: TGTGCCAGCAGCCAAGAAAGGGGGGACCACTCCTACGAGCAGTACTTC.

The V and J genes are TRBV9 and TRBJ2-1; D possibly corresponds to TRBD2 (5 bases). The CDR3 runs 11 residues. With 7 bases removed from V and 14 bases from J, the gap between germline ends came to 16 bases. CDR1 is SGDLS, CDR2 YYNGEE, per germline. The CDR3 region is CASPCRRWEFF. The CDR3, as DNA: TGTGCCAGCCCTTGCCGGAGGTGGGAGTTCTTC.

The chain links TRBV11-2 to TRBJ2-7; 7 bases are a match to TRBD1. CDR1 is SGHAT and CDR2 is FQNNGV in the germline V gene. Trimming at V came to 4 bases and at J to 2 bases, leaving 14 bases not matched to a gene. This CDR3 region has 17 residues. The CDR3: CASSSIVRQGRAYEQYF. In DNA, the CDR3 is TGTGCCAGCAGCTCCATAGTGCGACAGGGTAGGGCCTACGAGCAGTACTTC.

In nucleotides, the CDR3 is TGTGCCAGCAGCCCTACAGGGGGGGGTCAGCCCCAGCATTTT. Translation: CASSPTGGGQPQHF. This rearrangement joins TRBV6-4 to TRBJ1-5; 8 nucleotides align to TRBD1. Germline V CDR1 and CDR2: MRHNA, SNTAGT. The CDR3 spans 14 residues. Trimming took 6 bases from V and 6 from J; bases not matched to a gene: 7.

This chain links TRBV18 with TRBJ2-7, with 11 nucleotides matching TRBD1. V shed 3 bases and J 3 bases; nucleotides not matched to a gene: 4. The V gene's germline CDR1 is KGHSH and CDR2 LQKENI. The CDR3 sequence is 15 residues long. CDR3 residues: CASSPRDRGNYEQYF. Here the CDR3 DNA reads TGTGCCAGCTCACCCCGGGACAGGGGGAACTACGAGCAGTACTTC. Variable domain in full (rest from reference TRBV18 and TRBJ2-7): NAGVMQNPRHLVRRRGQEARLRCSPMKGHSHVYWYRQLPEEGLKFMVYLQKENIIDESGMPKERFSAEFPKEGPSILRIQQVVRGDSAAYFCASSPRDRGNYEQYFGPGTRLTVT.

The rearrangement joins TRBV19 to TRBJ1-3; D remains ambiguous. There are 12 residues in the CDR3. Germline CDR1 and CDR2: LNHDA and SQIVND (reference sequence). V was clipped by 9 bases and J by 3 bases, with 9 bases between them. The CDR3 coding sequence is TGTGCCAGCGGCGAAGGTGGAAACACCATATATTTT. It encodes CASGEGGNTIYF.

This clone turned up a few times. The chain has TRBV3-1 (or the pseudogene TRBV3-2) and TRBJ1-4, with 8 bases identical to TRBD1. The junction had 10 bases not matched to a gene; V was cut back by 5 bases and J by 8 bases. CDR3 length: 15 amino acids. CDR1 is LGHDT and CDR2 is YNNKEL in the germline V gene (reference sequence). The chain's CDR3 is CASSFRQGRREKLFF. The CDR3 region has the DNA TGTGCCAGCAGCTTCCGACAGGGGCGACGGGAAAAACTGTTTTTT.

The chain's CDR3 is CASSVGLADYNEQFF. CDR3 coding DNA: TGTGCCAGTAGCGTGGGACTAGCTGACTACAATGAGCAGTTCTTC. The chain has TRBV19 and TRBJ2-1, with 9 bases aligning to TRBD2. The J segment lost 3 bases and the V segment lost 6 bases, leaving 6 bases of the junction unmatched. The CDR3 is 15 amino acids. In germline, CDR1 is LNHDA, CDR2 SQIVND (reference sequence).

This clone has just a few counts. The CDR3 region is CASSEGQIGLSPLHF. The CDR3 DNA is TGTGCCAGCAGTGAAGGACAGATCGGGCTCTCACCCCTCCACTTT. The chain carries TRBV6-1 and TRBJ1-6, with a possible D match to TRBD1 (5 bases). Germline V lookup: CDR1 MNHNS, CDR2 SASEGT. With 1 base removed from V and 10 bases from J, the gap between germline ends came to 14 bases. This CDR3 has 15 residues.

The chain is built from TRBV7-9 and TRBJ1-1; TRBD1 aligns across 10 bases. After removal of 3 bases from V and 5 bases from J, the junction contained 15 bases not matched to a gene. This CDR3 is 18 amino acids long. Germline CDR1 and CDR2: SEHNR and FQNEAQ (reference sequence). The CDR3 DNA follows: TGTGCCAGCAGCTTCCCTCAAGGGACAGGGGAGAGAAGGACTGAAGCTTTCTTT. As protein: CASSFPQGTGERRTEAFF.

This chain uses TRBV5-1 with TRBJ1-1; 7 bases are a match to TRBD1. There are 17 residues in the CDR3. Looked up from germline, CDR1 is SGHRS and CDR2 is YFSETQ. The J segment lost 4 bases and the V segment lost 0 bases, leaving 12 bases of the junction unmatched. The CDR3 DNA is TGCGCCAGCAGCTTGGTATCGGCAGGGGGATGGGTCACTGAAGCTTTCTTT. This gives the protein CASSLVSAGGWVTEAFF.

The chain couples TRBV19 to TRBJ2-7; TRBD1 aligns across 11 bases. Germline-derived CDR1 and CDR2 are LNHDA and SQIVND (reference sequence). The CDR3 contains 13 residues. The V and J ends lost 4 bases and 4 bases, in that order; junction bases with no gene match: 0. The CDR3 nucleotides are TGTGCCAGTAGTAGGGACAGGGGGTACGAGCAGTACTTC. Its translation is CASSRDRGYEQYF.

The J gene is TRBJ2-1, the V gene TRBV7-9, with D perhaps TRBD2 (6 bases). The CDR3 contains 14 residues. V was trimmed by 1 base and J by 10 bases, leaving 14 bases between them. Germline V lookup: CDR1 SEHNR, CDR2 FQNEAQ (reference sequence). DNA for the CDR3: TGTGCCAGCAGCTTAGACCCTAGCGAGGACGAGCAGTTCTTC. Translating it yields CASSLDPSEDEQFF. The full variable domain, its missing parts supplied by reference TRBV7-9 and TRBJ2-1, is DTGVSQNPRHKITKRGQNVTFRCDPISEHNRLYWYRQTLGQGPEFLTYFQNEAQLEKSRLLSDRFSAERPKGSFSTLEIQRTEQGDSAMYLCASSLDPSEDEQFFGPGTRLTVL.

This chain uses TRBV5-1 with TRBJ2-2, with D unresolved. Germline loops: CDR1 SGHRS, CDR2 YFSETQ. The CDR3 is 15 residues long. V lost 4 bases to trimming and J lost 2 bases, with 12 bases between them. CDR3 DNA sequence: TGCGCCAGCAGCCCGTTGACGGGTAACACCGGGGAGCTGTTTTTT. Amino acid sequence: CASSPLTGNTGELFF.

This chain uses TRBV18 with TRBJ2-7; maybe TRBD1 (6 bases). This CDR3 region has 14 residues. The V gene lost 3 bases and the J gene lost 6 bases, with 15 bases spanning the gap. CDR1 KGHSH and CDR2 LQKENI come from the germline V gene. The CDR3 DNA reads TGTGCCAGCTCACCTTCGTTGGGGGCTCGCGAGCAGTACTTC. Translation: CASSPSLGAREQYF.

This clone was seen a single time. Distinct nucleotide sequences in the sample also encode this CDR3. The rearrangement joins TRBV9 to TRBJ2-2; no clear D gene. CDR3 length: 13 residues. The germline V gene encodes CDR1 SGDLS and CDR2 YYNGEE. The V end was cut by 1 base, the J end by 0 bases, with 1 base between. In nucleotides, the CDR3 is TGTGCCAGCAGCGTACCGAACACCGGGGAGCTGTTTTTT. Its translation: CASSVPNTGELFF.

V gene TRBV13 combines with J gene TRBJ2-3, with 7 bases matching TRBD2. The CDR3 length is 18 residues. V lost 0 bases and J lost 6; bases outside the gene matches: 15. The germline V gene has CDR1 PRHDT and CDR2 FYEKMQ (reference sequence). The CDR3 DNA reads TGTGCCAGCAGCTTAGGCGAGTGGGGGGGTCCGGCTCGGGATACGCAGTATTTT. It codes for CASSLGEWGGPARDTQYF.

This rearrangement joins TRBV9 to TRBJ2-7; TRBD2 is a possible D gene (6 bases). Germline CDR1 is SGDLS and CDR2 is YYNGEE. The length of the CDR3 is 12 residues. Trimming cost V 4 bases and J 3 bases, with 8 bases left between them. The CDR3 loop is CASSPGDYEQYF. DNA of the CDR3: TGTGCCAGCAGCCCGGGGGACTACGAGCAGTACTTC.